A selection of T cell receptor beta chains follows, all from one sample in a study of monozygotic twins with inflammatory bowel disease. Reprocessing the 5' RACE reads, TCRdb reports a single entry for every CDR3 protein and omits DNA. This sample's clone table lists some 150,000 distinct CDR3 sequences. Input material: blood. These receptor sequences come from a human donor with ulcerative colitis or Crohn's disease, or a healthy co-twin of an affected twin (not recorded which). CDR3s include the opening cysteine and the closing phenylalanine or tryptophan.

V gene: TRBV20-1; J gene: TRBJ1-3; CDR3 protein: CSARPGRDSGNTIYF
V gene: TRBV12-3/TRBV12-4; J gene: TRBJ2-7; CDR3 protein: CASRRGTASSYEQYF
V gene: TRBV4-1; J gene: TRBJ2-7; CDR3 protein: CASSQGGGEQYF
V gene: TRBV4-1; J gene: TRBJ2-7; CDR3 protein: CASSIRAGPDYEHYF
V gene: TRBV29-1; J gene: TRBJ1-1; CDR3 protein: CSAGTGGEAFF
V gene: TRBV20-1; J gene: TRBJ1-1; CDR3 protein: CSARDQRSTNTEAFF
V gene: TRBV18; J gene: TRBJ1-3; CDR3 protein: CASSPFLMADSGNTIYF
V gene: TRBV12-3/TRBV12-4; J gene: TRBJ2-1; CDR3 protein: CASSPETGGQGNEQFF
V gene: TRBV20-1; J gene: TRBJ2-5; CDR3 protein: CSARAPTQETQYF
V gene: TRBV5-1; J gene: TRBJ2-1; CDR3 protein: CASSSWTSGVSSYNEQFF
V gene: TRBV12-3/TRBV12-4; J gene: TRBJ2-3; CDR3 protein: CASRRYTDTQYF
V gene: TRBV6-1; J gene: TRBJ1-2; CDR3 protein: CASSGGRLNYGYTF
V gene: TRBV4-3; J gene: TRBJ1-2; CDR3 protein: CASSQDLPGSYGYTF
V gene: TRBV10-3; J gene: TRBJ2-7; CDR3 protein: CATGGGPPRYEQYF
V gene: TRBV5-1; J gene: TRBJ1-4; CDR3 protein: CASSFGQEGMKKLFF
V gene: TRBV20-1; J gene: TRBJ2-7; CDR3 protein: CSATGTSGGTPQGIYEQYF
V gene: TRBV7-9; J gene: TRBJ2-5; CDR3 protein: CASSTPGLAPAQYF
V gene: TRBV7-2; J gene: TRBJ1-4; CDR3 protein: CASSPDRALNEKLFF
V gene: TRBV6-5; J gene: TRBJ2-1; CDR3 protein: CASSYNIGGEEQFF
V gene: TRBV5-1; J gene: TRBJ1-1; CDR3 protein: CASSPGARNTEAFF
V gene: TRBV20-1; J gene: TRBJ2-5; CDR3 protein: CSARLGQETQYF
V gene: TRBV7-2; J gene: TRBJ2-1; CDR3 protein: CASSSATSGFHNEQFF
V gene: TRBV27; J gene: TRBJ2-1; CDR3 protein: CASSPYPEGFNEQFF
V gene: TRBV18; J gene: TRBJ2-5; CDR3 protein: CASSPRNGPYEETQYF
V gene: TRBV7-2; J gene: TRBJ1-1; CDR3 protein: CASSGGPPNTEAFF